The following is a T cell receptor beta chain sequence with its context. Antigen unknown. A clone one base away is much larger, so this may be a read error. These data come from a study of blood T cells in healthy people across ages. Study-wide results and limits: The study found more naive CD4+ cells and higher diversity in long-lived than aged donors.

A second PCR, run for about 7 to 11 cycles, used a sample-barcoded 5' primer plus a J-beta primer mix. TCRdb passed the 5' RACE reads through MiXCR, listing each CDR3 protein once. The sample has under 850,000 distinct CDR3 sequences, about 36% seen once; the top ten hold 10% to 15%. Germline loops: CDR1 MRHNA, CDR2 SNTAGT. Between the trimmed V and J ends, which lost 7 bases and 13 bases, there was a span of 26 bases. The CDR3 contains 15 residues. V usage is TRBV6-4 and J usage is TRBJ2-4; D call uncertain. This TCR was sampled from a man younger than 30 in good health. The specimen sequenced was blood. The CDR3 nucleotides are TGTGCCAGCAAGCCCCGAGCAGTCCCCTTTCGGCCCCAGTACTTC. This translates into CASKPRAVPFRPQYF.